The 18 T cell receptor beta chains reported below all come from one sample, sequenced in a study of T-cell reconstitution after alpha-beta-depleted transplantation in children. A TCRbeta library incorporating unique molecular identifiers was prepared. TCRdb fed the PCR reads into MiXCR, producing one record per CDR3 protein. The sample shows fewer than 550,000 distinct CDR3 sequences, 15% to 20% of them seen only once. Specimen: PBMCs, mostly from graft donor cells, collected 360 days after TCRalphabeta/CD19-depleted stem cell transplant. These receptors all come from a boy under three years old who had a stem cell transplant for Wiskott-Aldrich syndrome, so the T cells may come from the graft donor.

This clonotype was detected a few times. The CDR3 protein is CASSLSGRAFF. As DNA, the CDR3 is TGCGCCAGCAGCTTGTCAGGGCGAGCTTTCTTT. The genes are TRBV5-1 and TRBJ1-1; a possible D gene is TRBD1 (5 bases). V was clipped by 1 base and J by 10 bases, with 8 bases between them. Per the germline V gene, CDR1 is SGHRS and CDR2 is YFSETQ. The CDR3 is made up of 11 amino acids.

This clonotype was seen a few times. This sequence joins TRBV4-3 and TRBJ2-1, with D maybe TRBD2 (6 bases). CDR1 LGHNA and CDR2 YSLEER come from the germline V gene. The CDR3 is 15 amino acids. V lost 4 bases to trimming and J lost 4 bases, with 14 bases between them. CDR3 residues: CASSPKDYSYNEQFF. CDR3 bases: TGCGCCAGCAGCCCTAAGGACTATTCTTACAATGAGCAGTTCTTC.

This clonotype was picked up a small number of times. The V and J genes are TRBV10-2 and TRBJ2-7, with 13 nucleotides matching TRBD2. The CDR3 totals 14 residues. Germline CDR1 WSHSY, CDR2 SAAADI. V trimming: 3 bases; J trimming: 7 bases; junction bases outside the gene matches: 3. CDR3 in amino acids: CASSEGLAGVEQYF. The CDR3 nucleotides read TGCGCCAGCAGTGAAGGACTAGCGGGAGTTGAGCAGTACTTC.

This clonotype was picked up a small number of times. The CDR3 DNA reads TGTGCCAGCAGTGATGTGGGGGGGCGTAGCTCCTACGAGCAGTACTTC. Translating gives CASSDVGGRSSYEQYF. This sequence joins TRBV25-1 and TRBJ2-7; tentatively, D is TRBD2 (7 bases). The CDR3 totals 16 residues. Trimming pared 3 bases from V and 0 bases from J, leaving 15 bases between. CDR1 MGHDK and CDR2 SYGVNS come from the germline V gene.

This clonotype came up many times. The J gene is TRBJ1-1, the V gene TRBV7-8, with a weak D call TRBD1 (5 bases). V lost 3 bases and J 0 bases, leaving 20 bases between the germline ends. The CDR3 has 18 residues. Germline V CDR1 and CDR2: SGHVS, FQNEAQ. The CDR3 nucleotides read TGTGCCAGCAGCTTCTTCATGAGGGGTCGAGGCGTGAACACTGAAGCTTTCTTT. This encodes CASSFFMRGRGVNTEAFF.

This chain links TRBV11-2 with TRBJ2-1; 14 nucleotides align to TRBD2. The germline V gene has CDR1 SGHAT and CDR2 FQNNGV. This CDR3 is built from 16 residues. V lost 5 bases and J lost 7; bases outside the gene matches: 7. The CDR3 nucleotides are TGTGCCAGCAGCCACCAGACTAGCGGGAGGGCAAATGAGCAGTTCTTC. As protein: CASSHQTSGRANEQFF. Filled out from reference TRBV11-2 and TRBJ2-1, the complete variable domain reads EAGVAQSPRYKIIEKRQSVAFWCNPISGHATLYWYQQILGQGPKLLIQFQNNGVVDDSQLPKDRFSAERLKGVDSTLKIQPAKLEDSAVYLCASSHQTSGRANEQFFGPGTRLTVL.

The J gene is TRBJ1-2, the V gene TRBV11-2; no definite D call. The CDR3 length is 16 residues. The germline V and J ends were trimmed by 1 base and 1 base, with 13 bases remaining between them. Germline V CDR1 and CDR2: SGHAT, FQNNGV. The CDR3 DNA follows: TGTGCCAGCAGCTTAGGTCGCTGGTCCCTTAACTATGGCTACACCTTC. It specifies CASSLGRWSLNYGYTF.

The rearrangement joins TRBV6-4 to TRBJ2-1; D not resolved. The germline V gene has CDR1 MRHNA and CDR2 SNTAGT. V was shortened by 2 bases and J by 5 bases, with 10 bases between the two germline ends. CDR3 length: 14 residues. In DNA, the CDR3 is TGTGCCAGCAGTGACGGGGTGGACCACAATGAGCAGTTCTTC. Amino acids: CASSDGVDHNEQFF.

This clonotype was counted only a few times. The chain carries TRBV4-1 and TRBJ2-4; 9 positions match TRBD2. Germline lookup yields CDR1 MGHRA and CDR2 YSYEKL. V dropped 4 bases and J dropped 9; count of bases not matched to a gene: 13. This CDR3 has 16 residues. The CDR3 here is CASSLHSGTSQFIQYF. Written as DNA, the CDR3 is TGCGCCAGCAGCCTTCACTCCGGGACTAGCCAGTTCATTCAGTACTTC.

This clonotype was seen more than once but under ten times. This chain connects TRBV27 to TRBJ2-1; D unresolved. Germline loops: CDR1 MNHEY, CDR2 SMNVEV (reference sequence). The germline V and J ends were trimmed by 6 bases and 0 bases, with 12 bases remaining between them. This CDR3 comprises 15 residues. CDR3 DNA: TGTGCCAGCAGATTACAGCCGAGCTCCTACAATGAGCAGTTCTTC. Translating gives CASRLQPSSYNEQFF.

V usage is TRBV15 and J usage is TRBJ2-7; D is perhaps TRBD2 (6 bases). The CDR3 spans 17 residues. Germline V gives CDR1 LNHNV, CDR2 YYDKDF (reference sequence). The V end lost 5 bases, the J end lost 0 bases, and 20 bases lay between the germline ends. The CDR3 is CATSDLGRLAASYEQYF. CDR3 in DNA: TGTGCCACCAGCGATTTAGGGCGTTTAGCGGCCTCCTACGAGCAGTACTTC. Full variable domain (rest looked up from reference TRBV15 and TRBJ2-7): DAMVIQNPRYQVTQFGKPVTLSCSQTLNHNVMYWYQQKSSQAPKLLFHYYDKDFNNEADTPDNFQSRRPNTSFCFLDIRSPGLGDTAMYLCATSDLGRLAASYEQYFGPGTRLTVT.

This chain uses TRBV5-1 with TRBJ2-7; D remains ambiguous. The CDR3 has 13 residues. The V end lost 5 bases, the J end lost 0 bases, and 9 bases lay between the germline ends. Germline-derived CDR1 and CDR2 are SGHRS and YFSETQ. The CDR3 DNA reads TGCGCCAGCAGAAGGGCCAGCTCCTACGAGCAGTACTTC. This codes for CASRRASSYEQYF. Supplemented by reference TRBV5-1 and TRBJ2-7, the full variable domain reads KAGVTQTPRYLIKTRGQQVTLSCSPISGHRSVSWYQQTPGQGLQFLFEYFSETQRNKGNFPGRFSGRQFSNSRSEMNVSTLELGDSALYLCASRRASSYEQYFGPGTRLTVT.

The sample holds many counts of this clonotype. The chain carries TRBV12-3 or TRBV12-4 and TRBJ2-1; 8 bases agree with TRBD2. The CDR3 totals 14 residues. The J segment lost 6 bases and the V segment lost 7 bases, leaving 8 bases of the junction unmatched. CDR3 protein: CASNILAGGNEQFF. CDR3 bases: TGTGCCAGCAATATTCTTGCGGGAGGCAATGAGCAGTTCTTC.

The gene calls are TRBV24-1 and TRBJ2-5; a weak D match, TRBD1 (5 bases). The CDR3 totals 15 residues. V was clipped by 0 bases and J by 4 bases, with 11 bases between them. Germline assignment: CDR1 KGHDR and CDR2 SFDVKD. CDR3 coding DNA: TGTGCCACCAGTGATTTGGGGGCGACTCGAGAGACCCAGTACTTC. Amino acids: CATSDLGATRETQYF.

This clonotype was seen a few times. V and J are TRBV7-2 and TRBJ2-1, with 8 bases that match TRBD1. V lost 1 base, J lost 16 bases, and 9 bases stayed unmatched. This CDR3 contains 13 residues. Germline assignment: CDR1 SGHTA and CDR2 FQGNSA. CDR3 nucleotide sequence: TGTGCCAGCAGCTTAGAAAGGGCAGGGGGCAGATTCTTC. Amino acids: CASSLERAGGRFF.

This clonotype appeared a few times. The V gene is TRBV5-1, the J gene TRBJ2-7, with no clear D. The CDR3 extends over 16 amino acids. V was shortened by 0 bases and J by 2 bases, with 15 bases between the two germline ends. CDR1 and CDR2 from the germline V gene are SGHRS and YFSETQ. The CDR3, as DNA: TGCGCCAGCAGCTTGGGGAGAACAGCCCTTCCCTACGAGCAGTACTTC. Translation gives CASSLGRTALPYEQYF.

This clonotype was counted only a few times. J is TRBJ2-7 and V is TRBV3-1; possibly TRBD2 for D (5 bases). Germline CDR1 LGHDT, CDR2 YNNKEL (reference sequence). Trimming removed 8 bases at V and 1 base at J, with 18 bases between. CDR3 length: 15 residues. CDR3 sequence reads: CASASPGKGSYEQYF. The DNA for the CDR3 is TGTGCCAGCGCCAGTCCGGGGAAGGGTTCCTACGAGCAGTACTTC.

The chain combines TRBV24-1 with TRBJ2-2; no firm D call. Looked up from germline, CDR1 is KGHDR and CDR2 is SFDVKD. CDR3 length: 13 residues. V shed 0 bases and J shed 3 bases, with 1 base lying between them. The CDR3 DNA follows: TGTGCCACCAGTGATTTGCACACCGGGGAGCTGTTTTTT. It yields the protein CATSDLHTGELFF.